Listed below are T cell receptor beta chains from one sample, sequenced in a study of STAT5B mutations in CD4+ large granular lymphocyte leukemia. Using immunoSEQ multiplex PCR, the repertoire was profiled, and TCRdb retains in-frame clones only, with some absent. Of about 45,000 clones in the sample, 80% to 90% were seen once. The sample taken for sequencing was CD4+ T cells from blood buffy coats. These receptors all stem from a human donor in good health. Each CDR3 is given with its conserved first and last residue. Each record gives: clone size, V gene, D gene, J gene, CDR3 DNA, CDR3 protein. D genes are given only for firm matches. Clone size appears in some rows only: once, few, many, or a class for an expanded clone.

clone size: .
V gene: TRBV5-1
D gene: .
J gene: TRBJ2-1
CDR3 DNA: TGCGCCAGCAGCTTTGGAAATTCCTACAATGAGCAGTTCTTC
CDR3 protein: CASSFGNSYNEQFF

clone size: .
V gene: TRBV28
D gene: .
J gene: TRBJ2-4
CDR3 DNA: TGTGCCAGCAGTGTCTCTTCGGGCGGACTAGCCAAAAACATTCAGTACTTC
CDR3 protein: CASSVSSGGLAKNIQYF

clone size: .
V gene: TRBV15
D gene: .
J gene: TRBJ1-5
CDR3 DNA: TGTGCCACCAGCAGAACAGGGAGAGGTTTGGATCAGCCCCAGCATTTT
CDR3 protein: CATSRTGRGLDQPQHF

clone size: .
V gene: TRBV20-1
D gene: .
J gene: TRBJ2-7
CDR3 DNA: TGCAGTGCTAGCCGTGGTAACGAGCAGTACTTC
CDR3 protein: CSASRGNEQYF

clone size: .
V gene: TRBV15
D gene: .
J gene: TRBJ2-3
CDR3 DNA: TGTGCCACCAGCAGAGAGCGGCTAGCGAGCCAAGATACGCAGTATTTT
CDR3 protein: CATSRERLASQDTQYF

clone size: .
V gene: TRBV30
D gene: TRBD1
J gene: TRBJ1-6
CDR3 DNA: TGTGCCTGGAGTATGCGGGACAGATATTCACCCCTCCACTTT
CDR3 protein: CAWSMRDRYSPLHF

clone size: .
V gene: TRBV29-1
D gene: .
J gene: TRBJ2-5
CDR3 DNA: TGCAGCGTCCGGACAGGAGGCGGGGGGGAGACCCAGTACTTC
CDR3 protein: CSVRTGGGGETQYF

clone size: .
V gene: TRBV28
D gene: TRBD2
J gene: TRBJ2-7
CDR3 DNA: TGTGCCAGCAGTCCTGAATCTTCCCGACTAGCCGGGTCGTCCTACGAGCAGTACTTC
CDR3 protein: CASSPESSRLAGSSYEQYF

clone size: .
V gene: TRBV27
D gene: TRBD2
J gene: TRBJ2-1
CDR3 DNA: TGTGCCAGCAGTTTATACCCAGCGGGAGGTAGAGGGAATGAGCAGTTCTTC
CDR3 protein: CASSLYPAGGRGNEQFF

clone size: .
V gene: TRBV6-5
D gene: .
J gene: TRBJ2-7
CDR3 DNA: TGTGCCAGCAGTTACGCCGGGGGCCATACCTACGAGCAGTACTTC
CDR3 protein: CASSYAGGHTYEQYF

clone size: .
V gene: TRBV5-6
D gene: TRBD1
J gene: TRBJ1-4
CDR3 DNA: TGTGCCAGCAGCCTGCTTGGAGGCGGACAGGGCCGAGGGGAAAAACTGTTTTTT
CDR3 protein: CASSLLGGGQGRGEKLFF

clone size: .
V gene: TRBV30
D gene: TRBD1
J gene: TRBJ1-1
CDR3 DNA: TGTGCCTGGAGTGTAGGAGGGGGCGGCACTGAAGCTTTCTTT
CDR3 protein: CAWSVGGGGTEAFF

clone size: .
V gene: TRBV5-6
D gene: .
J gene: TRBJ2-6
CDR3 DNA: TGTGCCAGCAGCTTGGGACCGCTATCTGGGGCCAACGTCCTGACTTTC
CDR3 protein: CASSLGPLSGANVLTF

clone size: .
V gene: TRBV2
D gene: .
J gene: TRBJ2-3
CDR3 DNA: TGTGCCAGCAGTGTGCAGGGGAGGGTGTCAGATACGCAGTATTTT
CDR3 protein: CASSVQGRVSDTQYF

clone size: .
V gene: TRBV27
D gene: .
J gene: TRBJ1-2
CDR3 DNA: TGTGCCAGCAGTCTTCGACAGAACTATGGCTACACCTTC
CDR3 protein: CASSLRQNYGYTF

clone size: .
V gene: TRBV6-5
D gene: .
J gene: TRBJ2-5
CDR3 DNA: TGTGCCAGCAACTCGGACAGAGGGGGGCTTGAGACCCAGTACTTC
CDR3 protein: CASNSDRGGLETQYF

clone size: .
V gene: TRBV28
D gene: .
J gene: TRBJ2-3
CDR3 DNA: TGTGCCAGCAGAACCGGGCTCACAGATACGCAGTATTTT
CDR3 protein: CASRTGLTDTQYF

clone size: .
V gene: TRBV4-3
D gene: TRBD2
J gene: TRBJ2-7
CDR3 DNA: TGCGCCAGCAGCCAAGTTACTAGCGAACACGAGCAGTACTTC
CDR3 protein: CASSQVTSEHEQYF

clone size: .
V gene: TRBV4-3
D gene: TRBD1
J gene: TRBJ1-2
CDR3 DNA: TGCGCCAGCAGCCAAGATAGGGGGACAGGGGAAGTGGCCGGCTACACCTTC
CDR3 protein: CASSQDRGTGEVAGYTF

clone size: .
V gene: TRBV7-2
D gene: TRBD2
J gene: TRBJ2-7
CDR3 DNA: TGTGCCAGCAGCTTAGAGCCTAGCGGATCCTACGAGCAGTACTTC
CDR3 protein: CASSLEPSGSYEQYF

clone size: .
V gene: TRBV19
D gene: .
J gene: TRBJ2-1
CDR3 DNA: TGTGCCAGTAGTATTCTTAGGGTCTTAACCCACAATGAGCAGTTCTTC
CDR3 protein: CASSILRVLTHNEQFF

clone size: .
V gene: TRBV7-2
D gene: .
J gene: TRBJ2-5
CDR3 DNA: TGTGCCAGCAGCTTAGGCGGGATAGTAGTCGGCCAAGAGACCCAGTACTTC
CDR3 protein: CASSLGGIVVGQETQYF

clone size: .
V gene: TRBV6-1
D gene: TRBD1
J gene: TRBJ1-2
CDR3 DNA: TGTGCCAGCAGGGCAGGGGGCGCCTGGCACTATGGCTACACCTTC
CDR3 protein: CASRAGGAWHYGYTF

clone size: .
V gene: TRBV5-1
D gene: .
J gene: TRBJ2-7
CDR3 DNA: TGCGCCAGCAGCGGGGGAGGTACCTACGAGCAGTACTTC
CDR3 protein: CASSGGGTYEQYF

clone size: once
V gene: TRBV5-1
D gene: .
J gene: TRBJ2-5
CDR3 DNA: TGCGCCAGCAGCTTGGCCGTGGGGGCTCAAGAGACCCAGTACTTC
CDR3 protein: CASSLAVGAQETQYF

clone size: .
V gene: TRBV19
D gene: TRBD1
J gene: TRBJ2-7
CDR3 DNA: TGTGCCAGTAGTTCTAACAGGGGCTACGAGCAGTACTTC
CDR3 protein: CASSSNRGYEQYF

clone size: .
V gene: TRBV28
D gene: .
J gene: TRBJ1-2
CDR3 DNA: TGTGCCAGCAGTCAGGACAGCTATGGCTACACCTTC
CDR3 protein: CASSQDSYGYTF

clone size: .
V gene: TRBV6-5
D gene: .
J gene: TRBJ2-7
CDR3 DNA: TGTGCCAGCAGTGCCCCGGGGGAGCAGTACTTC
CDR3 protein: CASSAPGEQYF

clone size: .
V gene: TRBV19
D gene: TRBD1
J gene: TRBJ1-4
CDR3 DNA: TGTGCCAGTAGTGACGGAGGGACAGGGCGCGAAAAACTGTTTTTT
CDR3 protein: CASSDGGTGREKLFF

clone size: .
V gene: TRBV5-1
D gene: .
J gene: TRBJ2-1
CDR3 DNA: TGCGCCAGCAGCTTGACTTTCAGCTCCTACAATGAGCAGTTCTTC
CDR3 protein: CASSLTFSSYNEQFF

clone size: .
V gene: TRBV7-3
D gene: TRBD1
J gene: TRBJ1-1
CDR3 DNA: TGTGCCAGCAGCTCGAACAGGGGGCAAGGCGGCACTGAAGCTTTCTTT
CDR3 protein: CASSSNRGQGGTEAFF

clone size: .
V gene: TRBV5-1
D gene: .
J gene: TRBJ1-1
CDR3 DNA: TGCGCCAGCAGCAGCTCCGGGGTAGCAAACACTGAAGCTTTCTTT
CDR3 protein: CASSSSGVANTEAFF

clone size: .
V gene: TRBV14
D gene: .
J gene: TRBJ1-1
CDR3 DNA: TGTGCCAGCAGCTCGGGACGGCCCGGAACTGAAGCTTTCTTT
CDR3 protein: CASSSGRPGTEAFF

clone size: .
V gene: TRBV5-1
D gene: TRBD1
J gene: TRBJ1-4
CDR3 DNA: TGCGCCAGCGGTACAGGGGGAGGGGGAGAAAAACTGTTTTTT
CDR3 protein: CASGTGGGGEKLFF

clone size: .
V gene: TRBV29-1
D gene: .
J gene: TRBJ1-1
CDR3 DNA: TGCAGCGTCCCCGGCAGAATGAACACTGAAGCTTTCTTT
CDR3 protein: CSVPGRMNTEAFF

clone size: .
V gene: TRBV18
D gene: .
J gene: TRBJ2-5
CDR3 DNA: TGTGCCAGCTCACCAGAACAAGAGACCCAGTACTTC
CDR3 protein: CASSPEQETQYF

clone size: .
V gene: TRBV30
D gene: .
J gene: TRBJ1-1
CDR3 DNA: TGTGCCTGGAGTGTACACCGAATGAACACTGAAGCTTTCTTT
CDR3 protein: CAWSVHRMNTEAFF

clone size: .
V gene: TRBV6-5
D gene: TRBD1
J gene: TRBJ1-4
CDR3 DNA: TGTGCCAGCAGATCGAGCGGGACAGGGGATGAAAAACTGTTTTTT
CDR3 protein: CASRSSGTGDEKLFF

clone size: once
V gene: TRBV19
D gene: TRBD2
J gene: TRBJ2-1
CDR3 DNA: TGTGCCAGTAGTATCAGCTGGGCGGGAGCTGTTGATGAGCAGTTCTTC
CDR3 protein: CASSISWAGAVDEQFF

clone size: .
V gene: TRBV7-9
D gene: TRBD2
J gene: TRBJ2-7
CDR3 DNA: TGTGCCAGCAGCTTATGGCCTCCCGCCGGGACTAGAGAGACCTACGAGCAGTACTTC
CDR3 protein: CASSLWPPAGTRETYEQYF